This T cell receptor beta chain was sequenced in a study of blood T cell repertoires in COVID-19. The CDR3 loop spans 15 amino acids. Trimming at V came to 0 bases and at J to 4 bases, leaving 5 bases not matched to a gene. The germline CDR1 and CDR2 sequences are MGHRA and YSYEKL. TCRdb's table, derived via immunoSEQ multiplex PCR, lists solely in-frame clones and lacks some. The table lists about 150,000 clones, approximately 90% of them singletons. The origin of this receptor is a human donor in a cohort sampled during active COVID-19. Sequenced material: peripheral blood. The J gene is TRBJ2-7, the V gene TRBV4-1, with TRBD1 matching over 8 bases. The CDR3 spells CASSQEGQGGYEQYF. The CDR3 DNA is TGCGCCAGCAGCCAAGAAGGACAGGGAGGATACGAGCAGTACTTC.